This record looks at one T cell receptor beta chain sequence and its context. V was shortened by 6 bases and J by 8 bases, with 13 bases between the two germline ends. Germline V gives CDR1 LNHNV, CDR2 YYDKDF (reference sequence). The CDR3 length is 13 residues. The sample is drawn from a study of blood T cell repertoires in COVID-19. Study-level background: Whether acute or convalescent, the COVID-19 samples came from the United States, Italy and Spain.

Assignment of participants to cohorts was predicated upon participant-reported clinical history. In Cohort 3, a recovered donor had either two negative PCRs, clearance, or symptom resolution. How the authors handled the data: The assay estimated nucleated cells by amplifying reference gene primers. Sequencing was performed with immunoSEQ multiplex PCR; in TCRdb, only in-frame clones are kept and a portion is missing. V, J and clone size derive from that table, while D and trimming were established from the DNA sequence. The sample comprises around 330,000 clones, roughly 89% of which are singletons, and more than 8.5% rests with the top ten.

This TCR came from a woman in her late teens or twenties who had recovered from COVID-19. The sample was PBMCs or T cells enriched from blood (not recorded which). This chain joins TRBV15 and TRBJ1-4; D is uncertain. In DNA, the CDR3 is TGTGCCACCAGGGCCCAGGAAGAAGAAAAACTGTTTTTT. Protein: CATRAQEEEKLFF.